These 4 T cell receptor beta chains share one sample of origin, sequenced in a study of cytomegalovirus exposure and HLA in healthy donors. The PCR contained 60 Vbeta and 13 Jbeta primers. Assay: immunoSEQ multiplex PCR; the TCRdb copy retains only in-frame clones and omits some. The table lists roughly 180,000 clones, roughly 85% of them singletons. The sample taken for sequencing was PBMCs. These receptors were collected from a man in his thirties or forties in good health and CMV-seronegative.

The chain employs TRBV4-2 and TRBJ2-7, with D tentatively TRBD2 (6 bases). CDR3 length: 15 residues. Germline values: CDR1 LGHNA, CDR2 YNFKEQ. Trimming took off 1 base at V and 3 bases at J, with 13 bases between the two ends. Written as DNA, the CDR3 is TGTGCCAGCAGCCAAGGTCCGGGACTTGGCTACGAGCAGTACTTC. Its translation: CASSQGPGLGYEQYF.

The V gene is TRBV7-2, the J gene TRBJ1-5, with D uncertain. In germline, CDR1 is SGHTA, CDR2 FQGNSA. V was shortened by 2 bases and J by 5 bases, with 7 bases between the two germline ends. This CDR3 is 13 amino acids long. CDR3 residues: CASSLSRDQPQHF. The CDR3 DNA reads as TGTGCCAGCAGCTTAAGTCGGGATCAGCCCCAGCATTTT.

The chain combines TRBV6-6 with TRBJ1-5; D gene uncertain. The CDR3 covers 14 residues. V lost 2 bases to trimming and J lost 1 base, with 6 bases between them. Germline CDR1 MNHNY, CDR2 SVGAGI (reference sequence). CDR3 nucleotides: TGTGCCAGCAGTTACCACACAAGCAATCAGCCCCAGCATTTT. It encodes CASSYHTSNQPQHF.

The chain has TRBV6-5 and TRBJ2-7, with unresolved D. Deletions cut 6 bases from V and 3 bases from J, with 9 bases between. There are 12 residues in the CDR3. The germline gives CDR1 MNHEY, CDR2 SVGAGI. As DNA, the CDR3 is TGTGCCAGCAGCGAAACACGCTACGAGCAGTACTTC. This codes for CASSETRYEQYF.